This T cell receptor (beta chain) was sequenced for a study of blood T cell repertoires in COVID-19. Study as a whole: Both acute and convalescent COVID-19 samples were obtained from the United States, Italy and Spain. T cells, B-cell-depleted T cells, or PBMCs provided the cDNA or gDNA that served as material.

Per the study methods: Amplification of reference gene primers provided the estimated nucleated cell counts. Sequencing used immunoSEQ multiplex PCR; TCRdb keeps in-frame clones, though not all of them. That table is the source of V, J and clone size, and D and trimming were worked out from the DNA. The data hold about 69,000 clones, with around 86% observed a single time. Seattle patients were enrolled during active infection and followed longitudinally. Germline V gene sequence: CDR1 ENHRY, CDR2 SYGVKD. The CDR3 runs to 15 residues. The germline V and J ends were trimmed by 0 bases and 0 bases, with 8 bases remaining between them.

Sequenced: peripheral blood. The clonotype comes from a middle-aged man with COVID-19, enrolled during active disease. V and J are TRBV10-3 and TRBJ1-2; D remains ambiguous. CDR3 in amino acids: CAISESRVANYGYTF. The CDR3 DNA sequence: TGTGCCATCAGTGAGTCGAGGGTAGCTAACTATGGCTACACCTTC.